This T cell receptor beta chain is drawn from a study of response to subunit inactivated influenza vaccine. This clonotype was observed at least ten times. Its matching antigen is unknown. Germline values: CDR1 SNHLY, CDR2 FYNNEI. CDR3 length: 16 amino acids. V gave up 2 bases and J gave up 7 bases; unmatched junction bases: 8. Study results and limitations: It was the authors' suggestion that each seasonal influenza vaccination recruits few new T cells.

MiXCR, run by TCRdb on the RT-PCR reads, gives a single entry per CDR3 protein. The sample records roughly 710,000 distinct CDR3 sequences, less than 15% being singletons. This rearrangement joins TRBV2 to TRBJ2-2; 9 bases align to TRBD1. The clonotype comes from a man in his forties or fifties who received an inactivated influenza vaccine. Sequenced material: PBMCs from blood, taken about 14 days before vaccination. CDR3: CASSESPGQGIGELFF. CDR3 DNA: TGTGCCAGCAGTGAATCTCCGGGACAGGGTATCGGGGAGCTGTTTTTT.